This TCR beta chain appears in the sequencing data of a study of T cell changes during pregnancy in multiple sclerosis. The CDR3 covers 15 residues. The germline CDR1 and CDR2 sequences are GTSNPN and SVGIG (reference sequence). V lost 3 bases and J lost 1, with 14 bases in between. TCRdb's copy holds only in-frame clones and misses some; the assay was immunoSEQ multiplex PCR. This table holds tens of thousands of clones, roughly 92% found once. This receptor was taken from a female donor with multiple sclerosis, enrolled in a pregnancy study. Specimen: peripheral blood, collected in the second trimester of pregnancy. The genes are TRBV30 and TRBJ2-3, with D maybe TRBD1 (6 bases). DNA for the CDR3: TGTGCCTGGAGCCTTCAGGGGTTAGGCACAGATACGCAGTATTTT. It specifies CAWSLQGLGTDTQYF.